This T cell receptor beta chain stems from a study of monozygotic twins with inflammatory bowel disease. This CDR3 spans 13 amino acids. CDR1 and CDR2 from the germline V gene are SGHRS and YFSETQ. TCRdb re-called the 5' RACE reads, yielding one record per CDR3 amino acid sequence without DNA. This specimen shows approximately 390,000 distinct CDR3 sequences; the ten leading clones hold 2% to 3%. This receptor was identified in a human donor with ulcerative colitis or Crohn's disease, or a healthy co-twin of an affected twin (not recorded which). This chain uses TRBV5-1 with TRBJ1-2; with no DNA, the TCRdb D assignment of TRBD1 cannot be verified. What was sequenced was blood. The CDR3 is CASSSSGSYGYTF.